The 6 T cell receptor beta chains below all came from one sample that was sequenced in a study of shared clonotypes between healthy human individuals. Profiling relied on immunoSEQ multiplex PCR, and the TCRdb table lists in-frame clones only, not all of them. The repertoire includes some 2,000,000 clones, 90% to 97% of them detected once, and approximately 0.13% sits in the top ten. Sequencing was done on a sample of naive CD4+ T cells sorted from blood. Regarding subset: CD45RA+ positively selected. The receptors originated from a man aged 18 to 29 in good health.

This clone came up a few times. Different DNA sequences within this sample yield the same CDR3. The rearrangement uses TRBV20-1 and TRBJ2-7; D remains ambiguous. The CDR3 runs 11 residues. Looked up from germline, CDR1 is DFQATT and CDR2 is SNEGSKA (reference sequence). V was clipped by 3 bases and J by 0 bases, with 3 bases between them. The CDR3 sequence: CSARSSYEQYF. CDR3 coding DNA: TGCAGTGCTAGGTCCTCCTACGAGCAGTACTTC.

The chain combines TRBV5-5 with TRBJ1-5; 8 bases map to TRBD1. The junction had 3 bases not matched to a gene; V was cut back by 1 base and J by 0 bases. The CDR3 covers 16 residues. Looked up from germline, CDR1 is SGHKS and CDR2 is YYEKEE (reference sequence). In DNA form, the CDR3 reads TGTGCCAGCAGCTTGATGACAGGGGATAGCAATCAGCCCCAGCATTTT. This encodes CASSLMTGDSNQPQHF. Variable domain in full (rest from reference TRBV5-5 and TRBJ1-5): DAGVTQSPTHLIKTRGQQVTLRCSPISGHKSVSWYQQVLGQGPQFIFQYYEKEERGRGNFPDRFSARQFPNYSSELNVNALLLGDSALYLCASSLMTGDSNQPQHFGDGTRLSIL.

Only one count was recorded for this clone. At one end the junction does not follow the germline gene, possibly because of a read error. The rearrangement uses TRBV7-7 and TRBJ1-3; 9 nucleotides align to TRBD1. The CDR3 loop spans 15 amino acids. Germline V gives CDR1 SSHAT, CDR2 FNYEAQ (reference sequence). CDR3 region: CASSSSTGGGNTIYF. The CDR3 nucleotides are TGTGCTAGCAGCTCCTCGACAGGGGGGGGAAACACCATATATTTT.

The chain has TRBV28 and TRBJ1-2, with 11 bases lining up with TRBD1. With V trimmed by 4 bases and J by 8 bases, 6 bases remained unmatched. The CDR3 totals 14 residues. Germline V gives CDR1 MDHEN, CDR2 SYDVKM. The DNA for the CDR3 is TGTGCCAGCAGTTCCTGGGACAGGGGGGGCGGCTACACCTTC. Residues: CASSSWDRGGGYTF.

V gene TRBV4-1 combines with J gene TRBJ1-2; D is ambiguous. The germline gives CDR1 MGHRA, CDR2 YSYEKL. With 4 bases removed from V and 5 bases from J, the gap between germline ends came to 11 bases. This CDR3 region has 13 residues. This chain's CDR3 is CASSPGADYGYTF. The CDR3 DNA reads TGCGCCAGCAGCCCAGGAGCGGATTATGGCTACACCTTC.

The chain recombines TRBV2 with TRBJ1-5; 8 bases line up with TRBD1. Trimming at V came to 5 bases and at J to 4 bases, leaving 7 bases not matched to a gene. This CDR3 has 15 residues. Germline V gene data show CDR1 as SNHLY and CDR2 as FYNNEI. The CDR3 is CASSSTGVLNQPQHF. CDR3 sequence (DNA): TGTGCCAGCAGTTCGACAGGGGTCCTTAATCAGCCCCAGCATTTT.